These T cell receptor beta chains were read from a single sample in a study of blood T cell repertoires in COVID-19. Assay used: immunoSEQ multiplex PCR; TCRdb lists only in-frame clones, some missing. The repertoire has under 300,000 clones, around 86% of them found once; the top ten carry approximately 7.2%. The sequenced sample was peripheral blood. The receptors derive from a woman between 65 and 79 years old with active or convalescent COVID-19. CDR3s include the opening cysteine and the closing phenylalanine or tryptophan. The order of the fields is J gene, clone size, V gene, D gene, CDR3 DNA, CDR3 protein. D genes are given only for firm matches. Some rows mark clone size as missing; the rest say once, few, many or name a class of expanded clone.

TRBJ1-3 few TRBV19 . TGTGCCAGTAGTAACCGACAGGCAACTGGAAACACCATATATTTT CASSNRQATGNTIYF
TRBJ2-3 . TRBV11-2 . TGTGCCAGCAGCAGAGCCTACAGGGTCACAGATACGCAGTATTTT CASSRAYRVTDTQYF
TRBJ2-3 . TRBV20-1 TRBD2 TGCAGTGCTAGTGGTAGCGGGGGCCTACACTTAAGCACAGATACGCAGTATTTT CSASGSGGLHLSTDTQYF
TRBJ2-7 . TRBV6-6 TRBD2 TGTGCCAGCGGGAGGGGTGTAGGCGAGCAGTACTTC CASGRGVGEQYF
TRBJ2-1 . TRBV5-1 TRBD2 TGCGCCAGCAGTCCCAGGACTAGCGGGGGGGCAAATGAGCAGTTCTTC CASSPRTSGGANEQFF
TRBJ1-2 . TRBV5-8 TRBD1 TGTGCCAGCAGCTTATGGGGACAGGAGGGGAAGTATGATGGCTACACCTTC CASSLWGQEGKYDGYTF
TRBJ1-2 . TRBV3-1/TRBV3-2 TRBD1 TGTGCCAGCAGCCCCCGTAAGACAGGGAACTATGGCTACACCTTC CASSPRKTGNYGYTF
TRBJ2-1 . TRBV19 . TGTGCCAGTAGTACAGCAGGGAATCTAAGGACAAGTGAGCAGTTCTTC CASSTAGNLRTSEQFF
TRBJ2-1 . TRBV10-3 TRBD2 TGTGCCATCAGTGGTGCTAGCGGGCACAATGAGCAGTTCTTC CAISGASGHNEQFF
TRBJ2-1 . TRBV9 TRBD2 TGTGCCAGCAGTGAGGCCCCCCTCGGGGGACTATACAATGAGCAGTTCTTC CASSEAPLGGLYNEQFF
TRBJ1-2 . TRBV4-2 TRBD1 TGTGCCAGCAGCCAATCCGGACAGGGTCTTGCCTATGGCTACACCTTC CASSQSGQGLAYGYTF
TRBJ2-5 . TRBV19 . TGTGCCAGTAGTGCGGCGTCAGAGACCCAGTACTTC CASSAASETQYF
TRBJ2-3 . TRBV6-4 . TGTGCCAGCAGGGAACTGGCGGAGGCAGATACGCAGTATTTT CASRELAEADTQYF
TRBJ1-3 . TRBV15 . TGTGCCACCAGCTCCCTGGGGAGCTCTGGAAACACCATATATTTT CATSSLGSSGNTIYF
TRBJ1-5 . TRBV6-5 TRBD1 TGTGCCAGCAGATCACAGGGGAATAGCAATCAGCCCCAGCATTTT CASRSQGNSNQPQHF
TRBJ1-4 . TRBV2 TRBD1 TGTGCCAGCAGTGGACAGGGTGAAAAACTGTTTTTT CASSGQGEKLFF
TRBJ2-1 . TRBV7-2 TRBD1 TGTGCCAGCAGCTCAAACAGGGGGAGGAATGAGCAGTTCTTC CASSSNRGRNEQFF
TRBJ2-5 . TRBV29-1 . TGCAGCGTTTGGGACACGGGAGAGACCCAGTACTTC CSVWDTGETQYF